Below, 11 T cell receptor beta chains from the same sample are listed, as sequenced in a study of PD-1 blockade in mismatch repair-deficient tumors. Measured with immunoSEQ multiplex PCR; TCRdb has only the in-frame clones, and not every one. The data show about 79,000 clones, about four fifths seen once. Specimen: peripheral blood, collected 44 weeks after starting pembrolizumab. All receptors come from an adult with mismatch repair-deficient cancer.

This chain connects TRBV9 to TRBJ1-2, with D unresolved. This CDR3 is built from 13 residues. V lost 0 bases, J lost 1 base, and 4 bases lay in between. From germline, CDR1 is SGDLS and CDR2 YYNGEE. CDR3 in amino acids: CASSVGVNYGYTF. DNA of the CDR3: TGTGCCAGCAGCGTAGGGGTTAACTATGGCTACACCTTC.

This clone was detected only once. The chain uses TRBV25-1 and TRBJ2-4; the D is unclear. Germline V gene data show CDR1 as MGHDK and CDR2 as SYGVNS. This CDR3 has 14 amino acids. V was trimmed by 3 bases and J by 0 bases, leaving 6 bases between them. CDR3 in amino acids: CASSDGLAKNIQYF. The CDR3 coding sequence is TGTGCCAGCAGTGACGGTCTAGCCAAAAACATTCAGTACTTC.

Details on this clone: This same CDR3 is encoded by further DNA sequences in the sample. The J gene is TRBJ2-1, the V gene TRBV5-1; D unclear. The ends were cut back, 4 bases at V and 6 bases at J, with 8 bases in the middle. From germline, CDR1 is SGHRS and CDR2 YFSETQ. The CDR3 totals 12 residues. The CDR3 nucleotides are TGCGCCAGCAGCCTCCCTTCCAATGAGCAGTTCTTC. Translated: CASSLPSNEQFF.

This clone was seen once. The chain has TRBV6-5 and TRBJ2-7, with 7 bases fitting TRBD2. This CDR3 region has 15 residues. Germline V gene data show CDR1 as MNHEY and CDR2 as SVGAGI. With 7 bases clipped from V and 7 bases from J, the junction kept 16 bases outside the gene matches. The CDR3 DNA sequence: TGTGCCAGCAACAACGGAGGTCTAGCGGACTCGGAGCAGTACTTC. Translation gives CASNNGGLADSEQYF.

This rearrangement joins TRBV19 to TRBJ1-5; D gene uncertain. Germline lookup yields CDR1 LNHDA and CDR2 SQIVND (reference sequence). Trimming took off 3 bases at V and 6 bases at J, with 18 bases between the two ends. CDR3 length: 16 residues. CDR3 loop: CASSINLVTGPQPQHF. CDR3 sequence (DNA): TGTGCCAGTAGTATTAATCTTGTAACGGGTCCTCAGCCCCAGCATTTT. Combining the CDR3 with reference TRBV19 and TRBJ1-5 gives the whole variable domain DGGITQSPKYLFRKEGQNVTLSCEQNLNHDAMYWYRQDPGQGLRLIYYSQIVNDFQKGDIAEGYSVSREKKESFPLTVTSAQKNPTAFYLCASSINLVTGPQPQHFGDGTRLSIL.

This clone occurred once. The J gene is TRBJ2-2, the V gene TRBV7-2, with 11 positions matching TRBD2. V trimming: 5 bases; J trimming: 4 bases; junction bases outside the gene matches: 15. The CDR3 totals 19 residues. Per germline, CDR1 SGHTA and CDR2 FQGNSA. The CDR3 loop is CASSQGGIAGGPGTGELFF. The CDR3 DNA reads TGTGCCAGCAGCCAGGGGGGCATAGCGGGAGGGCCGGGCACCGGGGAGCTGTTTTTT. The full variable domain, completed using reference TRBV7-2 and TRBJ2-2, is GAGVSQSPSNKVTEKGKDVELRCDPISGHTALYWYRQSLGQGLEFLIYFQGNSAPDKSGLPSDRFSAERTGGSVSTLTIQRTQQEDSAVYLCASSQGGIAGGPGTGELFFGEGSRLTVL.

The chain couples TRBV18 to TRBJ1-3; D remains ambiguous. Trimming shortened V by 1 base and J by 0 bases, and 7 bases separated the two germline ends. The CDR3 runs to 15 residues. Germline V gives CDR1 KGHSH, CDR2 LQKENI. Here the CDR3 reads CASSPQADSGNTIYF. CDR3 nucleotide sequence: TGTGCCAGCTCACCACAGGCGGACTCTGGAAACACCATATATTTT.

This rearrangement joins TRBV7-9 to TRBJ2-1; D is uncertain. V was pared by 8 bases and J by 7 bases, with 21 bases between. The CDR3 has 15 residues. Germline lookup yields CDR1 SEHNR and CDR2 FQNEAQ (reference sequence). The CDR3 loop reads CASLNPKKHGNEQFF. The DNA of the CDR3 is TGTGCCAGCCTTAACCCTAAGAAACACGGGAATGAGCAGTTCTTC.

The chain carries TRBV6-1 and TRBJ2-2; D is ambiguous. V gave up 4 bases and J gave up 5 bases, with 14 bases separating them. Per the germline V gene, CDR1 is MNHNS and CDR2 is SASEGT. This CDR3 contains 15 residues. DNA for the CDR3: TGTGCCAGCAGTGTCTTCCAGCCTGGGACCGGGGAGCTGTTTTTT. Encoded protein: CASSVFQPGTGELFF.

The CDR3: CASSSTGAGNTIYF. The DNA for the CDR3 is TGTGCCAGCAGCTCCACAGGGGCTGGAAACACCATATATTTT. The V call is TRBV7-9, the J call TRBJ1-3; 7 nucleotides agree with TRBD1. V shed 4 bases, J shed 2 bases, and the junction held 2 bases outside the gene matches. The length of the CDR3 is 14 residues. CDR1 is SEHNR and CDR2 is FQNEAQ in the germline V gene (reference sequence).

This CDR3 is CASSLGGGSGAYNEQFF. The CDR3 coding sequence is TGTGCCAGCAGCTTGGGGGGTGGTAGCGGGGCCTACAATGAGCAGTTCTTC. This rearrangement joins TRBV5-4 to TRBJ2-1; the match to TRBD2 covers 8 bases. The germline gives CDR1 SGHNT, CDR2 YYREEE (reference sequence). V lost 0 bases to trimming and J lost 2 bases; unmatched junction nucleotides: 7. This CDR3 is built from 17 residues.